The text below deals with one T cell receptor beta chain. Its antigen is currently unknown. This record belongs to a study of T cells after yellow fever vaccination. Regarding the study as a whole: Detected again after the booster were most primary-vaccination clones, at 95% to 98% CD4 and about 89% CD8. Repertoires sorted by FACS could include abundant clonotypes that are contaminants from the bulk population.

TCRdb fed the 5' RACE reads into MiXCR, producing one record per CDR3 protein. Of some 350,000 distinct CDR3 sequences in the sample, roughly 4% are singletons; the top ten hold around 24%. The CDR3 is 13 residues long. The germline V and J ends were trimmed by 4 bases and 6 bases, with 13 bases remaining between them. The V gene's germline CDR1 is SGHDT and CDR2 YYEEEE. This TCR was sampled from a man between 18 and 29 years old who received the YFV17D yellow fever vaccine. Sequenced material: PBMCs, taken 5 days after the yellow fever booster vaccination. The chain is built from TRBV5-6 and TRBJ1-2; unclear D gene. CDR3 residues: CASSRTWRDGYTF. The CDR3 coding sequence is TGTGCCAGCAGCAGAACGTGGCGGGATGGCTACACCTTC.